These 30 T cell receptor beta chains were all obtained from the same sample, sequenced in a study of memory CD4+ T cells and cytomegalovirus serostatus. The assay was immunoSEQ multiplex PCR, and TCRdb's table has in-frame clones only and misses some. The repertoire consists of about 59,000 clones, with about 81% occurring once and the leading ten covering around 1%. The sort gate was single viable CD3+CD4+CD8-CD45RO+ cells for memory CD4+ T cells. The source material was memory CD4+ T cells from blood. These TCRs come from an adult in good health and CMV-seronegative.

This clone was picked up one time. This rearrangement joins TRBV6-5 to TRBJ1-2, with D perhaps TRBD1 (6 bases). Trimming took off 2 bases at V and 6 bases at J, with 16 bases between the two ends. Per the germline V gene, CDR1 is MNHEY and CDR2 is SVGAGI. CDR3 length: 15 amino acids. The CDR3 nucleotides read TGTGCCAGCAGTTACGAGGGCAGGGGAAAAAATGGCTACACCTTC. Protein sequence: CASSYEGRGKNGYTF.

This chain joins TRBV7-6 and TRBJ1-5, with D unclear. This CDR3 contains 13 residues. Trimming removed 4 bases from V and 0 bases from J, with 4 bases in between. CDR1 is SGHVS, CDR2 FNYEAQ, per germline. CDR3 nucleotide sequence: TGTGCCAGCAGCTCTGATAGCAATCAGCCCCAGCATTTT. This translates into CASSSDSNQPQHF.

The chain uses TRBV29-1 and TRBJ1-2, with D uncertain. Trimming left V 5 bases short and J 8 bases short, with 9 bases between. CDR3 length: 10 amino acids. CDR1 is SQVTM and CDR2 is ANQGSEA in the germline V gene. CDR3 protein: CSVRLEGYTF. The CDR3 coding sequence is TGCAGCGTTAGACTTGAAGGCTACACCTTC.

V and J are TRBV2 and TRBJ1-2; D perhaps matches TRBD1 (6 bases). V was pared by 3 bases and J by 5 bases, with 13 bases between. The CDR3 consists of 14 residues. From germline, CDR1 is SNHLY and CDR2 FYNNEI. The CDR3 is CASSDRGRQYGYTF. CDR3 DNA sequence: TGTGCCAGCAGTGACAGGGGTAGGCAGTATGGCTACACCTTC.

The chain joins TRBV5-1 to TRBJ2-4; maybe TRBD2 (6 bases). This CDR3 has 16 amino acids. V was cut by 2 bases and J by 6 bases, with 18 bases left in between. Germline values: CDR1 SGHRS, CDR2 YFSETQ. The CDR3 sequence is CASSLGPGGTLNIQYF. The CDR3 DNA is TGCGCCAGCAGCTTAGGGCCAGGAGGGACCCTAAACATTCAGTACTTC.

The V and J genes are TRBV25-1 and TRBJ2-7; no clear D gene. The CDR3 runs to 14 residues. V was cut by 2 bases and J by 1 base, with 9 bases left in between. Germline V gene data show CDR1 as MGHDK and CDR2 as SYGVNS. The CDR3 protein is CASSEPEPSYEQYF. Written as DNA, the CDR3 is TGTGCCAGCAGTGAACCCGAGCCTTCCTACGAGCAGTACTTC.

This chain links TRBV19 with TRBJ1-5; 7 nucleotides match TRBD1. CDR1 and CDR2 from the germline V gene are LNHDA and SQIVND (reference sequence). V was pared by 5 bases and J by 0 bases, with 10 bases of the junction left unmatched. The CDR3 runs to 17 residues. The CDR3 coding sequence is TGTGCCAGTAGTCGGACAGGCGACGTATATAGCAATCAGCCCCAGCATTTT. Residues: CASSRTGDVYSNQPQHF.

V is TRBV7-8 and J is TRBJ2-2; the match to TRBD1 covers 7 bases. There are 16 residues in the CDR3. V shed 2 bases, J shed 2 bases, and the junction held 5 bases outside the gene matches. Germline V gives CDR1 SGHVS, CDR2 FQNEAQ. CDR3 sequence (DNA): TGTGCCAGCAGCTTACCTCGACAGGGAAACACCGGGGAGCTGTTTTTT. Amino acids: CASSLPRQGNTGELFF. Full variable domain (missing parts from reference TRBV7-8 and TRBJ2-2): GAGVSQSPRYKVAKRGQDVALRCDPISGHVSLFWYQQALGQGPEFLTYFQNEAQLDKSGLPSDRFFAERPEGSVSTLKIQRTQQEDSAVYLCASSLPRQGNTGELFFGEGSRLTVL.

J is TRBJ1-1 and V is TRBV5-6; TRBD1 might be the D (6 bases). Germline V gene sequence: CDR1 SGHDT, CDR2 YYEEEE. V lost 6 bases and J 10 bases, leaving 19 bases between the germline ends. This CDR3 has 13 amino acids. CDR3 sequence reads: CASTWGDTGGAFF. The CDR3 nucleotides are TGTGCCAGCACTTGGGGGGACACCGGAGGAGCTTTCTTT.

The chain has TRBV27 and TRBJ2-4, with D hard to call. The CDR3 is 12 residues long. Trimming cost V 10 bases and J 3 bases, with 10 bases left between them. Germline loops: CDR1 MNHEY, CDR2 SMNVEV (reference sequence). CDR3 DNA: TGTGCCATAGGAAGAAACAAAAACATTCAGTACTTC. It encodes CAIGRNKNIQYF.

The gene calls are TRBV5-5 and TRBJ1-1; a weak D match, TRBD1 (5 bases). The CDR3 is 14 amino acids. V was pared by 1 base and J by 4 bases, with 11 bases between. The germline gives CDR1 SGHKS, CDR2 YYEKEE (reference sequence). Here the CDR3 reads CASSLSPGGTEAFF. The DNA for the CDR3 is TGTGCCAGCAGCTTGTCGCCTGGGGGCACTGAAGCTTTCTTT.

This chain uses TRBV11-2 with TRBJ2-5, with TRBD2 as a possible D gene (5 bases). Deletions cut 5 bases from V and 7 bases from J, with 14 bases between. The CDR3 contains 13 residues. The germline gives CDR1 SGHAT, CDR2 FQNNGV. The CDR3 bases are TGTGCCAGCAGCCAAGGGCACGCGGGGACCCAGTACTTC. Translating it yields CASSQGHAGTQYF.

The chain has TRBV11-2 and TRBJ2-5; 7 bases are a match to TRBD2. V dropped 5 bases and J dropped 5; count of bases not matched to a gene: 11. Germline loops: CDR1 SGHAT, CDR2 FQNNGV. The CDR3 extends over 15 amino acids. CDR3 sequence reads: CASSRDPIGGETQYF. CDR3 bases: TGTGCCAGCAGCCGGGACCCAATCGGGGGGGAGACCCAGTACTTC.

With respect to this clone: This sample also contains other DNA sequences that code for the same CDR3. The chain joins TRBV18 to TRBJ1-2; no definite D call. The CDR3 runs 13 residues. Trimming left V 3 bases short and J 6 bases short, with 11 bases between. Germline loops: CDR1 KGHSH, CDR2 LQKENI. The chain's CDR3 is CASSPASGDGYTF. The DNA for the CDR3 is TGTGCCAGCTCACCCGCAAGTGGCGATGGCTACACCTTC.

The chain is built from TRBV6-4 and TRBJ2-2, with no clear D. Trimming stripped 2 bases from V and 7 bases from J, with 8 bases between. CDR1 is MRHNA, CDR2 SNTAGT, per germline. The CDR3 spans 13 residues. The CDR3 is CASSDVPYGELFF. CDR3 in DNA: TGTGCCAGCAGTGACGTTCCTTACGGGGAGCTGTTTTTT.

This clone was recorded once. The rearrangement joins TRBV5-5 to TRBJ2-5, with D possibly TRBD1 on 6 matching bases. The ends were cut back, 4 bases at V and 2 bases at J, with 15 bases in the middle. The CDR3 totals 15 residues. The germline V gene encodes CDR1 SGHKS and CDR2 YYEKEE (reference sequence). The CDR3 protein is CASSIRMTGQETQYF. The DNA for the CDR3 is TGTGCCAGCAGCATTAGGATGACAGGTCAAGAGACCCAGTACTTC.

The rearrangement uses TRBV27 and TRBJ2-1; possible D gene TRBD1, 6 bases. Germline V gene lookup returns CDR1 MNHEY and CDR2 SMNVEV (reference sequence). The CDR3 has 15 amino acids. Between the trimmed V and J ends, which lost 5 bases and 3 bases, there was a span of 14 bases. The CDR3 DNA is TGTGCCAGCAGTCCATCCGGACAGTTCTACAATGAGCAGTTCTTC. Protein product: CASSPSGQFYNEQFF.

This chain joins TRBV5-1 and TRBJ2-5; TRBD2 matches 9 bases. The germline V gene has CDR1 SGHRS and CDR2 YFSETQ. V shed 0 bases and J 7 bases; nucleotides not matched to a gene: 10. The CDR3 has 16 residues. The CDR3 is CASSLESAGGPPTQYF. CDR3 coding DNA: TGCGCCAGCAGCTTGGAATCGGCGGGAGGGCCCCCGACCCAGTACTTC. Filled out from reference TRBV5-1 and TRBJ2-5, the complete variable domain reads KAGVTQTPRYLIKTRGQQVTLSCSPISGHRSVSWYQQTPGQGLQFLFEYFSETQRNKGNFPGRFSGRQFSNSRSEMNVSTLELGDSALYLCASSLESAGGPPTQYFGPGTRLLVL.

As concerns this clone: One end of the junction does not line up with germline, which may come from a read error. The chain recombines TRBV11-2 with TRBJ2-7, with D perhaps matching TRBD1 (6 bases). CDR3 length equals 12 residues. Germline V gene lookup returns CDR1 SGHAT and CDR2 FQNNGV. In nucleotides, the CDR3 is TGTGCCAGCAGCTTAGCCTCAGGGGCGAACCACTTC. This sequence encodes CASSLASGANHF.

The J gene is TRBJ2-7, the V gene TRBV28, with D tentatively TRBD1 or TRBD2 (5 bases each). Germline V gives CDR1 MDHEN, CDR2 SYDVKM. The CDR3 sequence is 15 residues long. V lost 6 bases and J 2 bases, leaving 17 bases between the germline ends. DNA for the CDR3: TGTGCCAGCAGCCCCGCCGGGACCGCTACCTACGAGCAGTACTTC. Residues: CASSPAGTATYEQYF.

The chain joins TRBV27 to TRBJ2-3; no definite D call. The V gene lost 4 bases and the J gene lost 2 bases, with 10 bases spanning the gap. The CDR3 is 14 amino acids. Germline V lookup: CDR1 MNHEY, CDR2 SMNVEV (reference sequence). Written as DNA, the CDR3 is TGTGCCAGCAGTTCCCAAGTGGCCACAGATACGCAGTATTTT. It yields the protein CASSSQVATDTQYF.

This chain links TRBV5-4 with TRBJ2-3; D is undetermined. The CDR3 sequence is 14 residues long. The germline V gene encodes CDR1 SGHNT and CDR2 YYREEE (reference sequence). V was trimmed by 4 bases and J by 0 bases, leaving 9 bases between them. Here the CDR3 DNA reads TGTGCCAGCAGCCGGGTTGATAGCACAGATACGCAGTATTTT. Amino acids: CASSRVDSTDTQYF.

This rearrangement joins TRBV28 to TRBJ2-7; D is unclear. Per germline, CDR1 MDHEN and CDR2 SYDVKM. Trimming removed 5 bases at V and 7 bases at J, with 12 bases between. This CDR3 has 12 amino acids. CDR3 bases: TGTGCCAGCAGTGTTTTGATGCCGGAGCAGTACTTC. Amino acid sequence: CASSVLMPEQYF.

This chain uses TRBV29-1 with TRBJ2-1; 12 bases line up with TRBD2. The V gene's germline CDR1 is SQVTM and CDR2 ANQGSEA. V trimming: 6 bases; J trimming: 2 bases; junction bases outside the gene matches: 5. The CDR3 runs 15 residues. The CDR3 nucleotides are TGCAGCGTGAGACTAGCGGGAGTTCCCTACAATGAGCAGTTCTTC. Its translation is CSVRLAGVPYNEQFF.

This chain links TRBV19 with TRBJ2-7; 8 positions match TRBD1. The CDR3 spans 16 residues. The junction had 12 bases not matched to a gene; V was cut back by 6 bases and J by 2 bases. Germline-derived CDR1 and CDR2 are LNHDA and SQIVND (reference sequence). The CDR3 coding sequence is TGTGCCAGTAGCTCGAGATCCGGGACAGGAGCCTACGAGCAGTACTTC. Protein: CASSSRSGTGAYEQYF.

This rearrangement joins TRBV4-3 to TRBJ1-5, with D perhaps matching TRBD1 (6 bases). The CDR3 loop spans 16 amino acids. Germline CDR1 reads LGHNA; CDR2 reads YSLEER. The V end was cut by 0 bases, the J end by 9 bases, with 18 bases between. The CDR3 coding sequence is TGCGCCAGCAGCCAAGAGAAACCTTCGGGAGGGGGGCCCCAGCATTTT. Encoded protein: CASSQEKPSGGGPQHF.

This sequence joins TRBV7-9 and TRBJ1-1, with D hard to call. The germline V gene encodes CDR1 SEHNR and CDR2 FQNEAQ (reference sequence). CDR3 length equals 16 residues. The germline V and J ends were trimmed by 6 bases and 4 bases, with 21 bases remaining between them. The CDR3 bases are TGTGCCAGCAGGATACCCGGGGTTTGGAGCATCACTGAAGCTTTCTTT. Translated: CASRIPGVWSITEAFF.

This clone has only one observation. The chain combines TRBV5-1 with TRBJ1-2, with D possibly matching TRBD1 (6 bases). This CDR3 has 15 amino acids. CDR1 and CDR2 (germline): SGHRS, YFSETQ. V lost 4 bases and J 0 bases, leaving 13 bases between the germline ends. The CDR3 protein is CASSKDSSANYGYTF. In DNA, the CDR3 is TGCGCCAGCAGCAAGGACAGTTCAGCTAACTATGGCTACACCTTC.

The chain is built from TRBV13 and TRBJ1-5, with a weak D call TRBD1 (6 bases). V lost 3 bases, J lost 8 bases, and 17 bases lay in between. CDR1 and CDR2 (germline): PRHDT, FYEKMQ (reference sequence). The CDR3 consists of 15 residues. The CDR3 here is CASSFRRQGLEPQHF. CDR3 nucleotides: TGTGCCAGCAGCTTCCGGAGGCAGGGGTTGGAGCCCCAGCATTTT.

The genes are TRBV6-5 and TRBJ1-1; D is perhaps TRBD1 (6 bases). The length of the CDR3 is 13 residues. V lost 4 bases and J 1 base, leaving 7 bases between the germline ends. Germline V gene lookup returns CDR1 MNHEY and CDR2 SVGAGI. DNA for the CDR3: TGTGCCAGCAGTTGGGGACAGAACACTGAAGCTTTCTTT. The encoded protein is CASSWGQNTEAFF.